A selection of T cell receptor beta chains follows, all from one sample in a study of blood T cell repertoires in COVID-19. Method: immunoSEQ multiplex PCR; TCRdb's copy keeps in-frame clones and lacks some. The table has about 150,000 clones, about 86% seen once; the top ten hold 7.3%. The sample taken for sequencing was PBMCs or T cells enriched from blood (not recorded which). The receptors derive from a man aged 45 to 65 who had recovered from COVID-19. CDR3s include the opening cysteine and the closing phenylalanine or tryptophan. D genes are given only for firm matches. For some rows the clone size is stated as once, few or many, or as a class when expanded; others skip it.

V gene,J gene,D gene,clone size,CDR3 protein,CDR3 DNA
TRBV16,TRBJ1-5,-,-,CASSHIGTGNQPQHF,TGTGCCAGCAGCCATATTGGCACGGGGAATCAGCCCCAGCATTTT
TRBV7-3,TRBJ2-1,-,-,CASSFKGPGGDEQFF,TGTGCCAGCAGCTTTAAAGGGCCGGGGGGCGATGAGCAGTTCTTC
TRBV6-5,TRBJ1-1,TRBD1,-,CASSSTGGYGAFF,TGTGCCAGCAGTTCGACAGGGGGCTACGGAGCTTTCTTT
TRBV14,TRBJ2-3,TRBD1,-,CASSTQGAGITDTQYF,TGTGCCAGCAGTACACAGGGGGCAGGAATCACAGATACGCAGTATTTT
TRBV5-1,TRBJ1-1,-,-,CASSLALRSPEAFF,TGCGCCAGCAGCTTGGCCTTGAGGAGCCCCGAAGCTTTCTTT
TRBV3-1/TRBV3-2,TRBJ1-3,-,once,CASSQDYLASSRGNTIYF,TGTGCCAGCAGCCAAGATTACTTGGCGTCTTCGAGGGGAAACACCATATATTTT
TRBV7-9,TRBJ1-2,-,few,CASTIQGVGFNYYGYTF,TGTGCCAGCACAATACAGGGAGTGGGGTTTAACTACTATGGCTACACCTTC
TRBV5-8,TRBJ1-1,-,-,CASSRGHPPGEAFF,TGTGCCAGCAGCCGGGGACACCCTCCGGGTGAAGCTTTCTTT
TRBV10-3,TRBJ1-2,-,once,CAISEFGQGGYGYTF,TGTGCCATCAGTGAGTTCGGGCAGGGAGGGTATGGCTACACCTTC
TRBV2,TRBJ2-7,-,-,CASSQITGSYEQYF,TGTGCCAGCAGCCAAATTACAGGTTCCTACGAGCAGTACTTC
TRBV11-2,TRBJ2-3,TRBD2,-,CASSLISGTSGKDTQYF,TGTGCCAGCAGCTTAATTAGCGGGACAAGCGGGAAGGATACGCAGTATTTT
TRBV6-2/TRBV6-3,TRBJ1-6,TRBD1,-,CASSPDRDRPLHF,TGTGCCAGCAGCCCGGACAGGGACAGACCCCTCCACTTT
TRBV9,TRBJ2-3,TRBD2,-,CASSEKLTSGLTDTQYF,TGTGCCAGCAGCGAGAAGCTGACTAGCGGCCTCACAGATACGCAGTATTTT
TRBV29-1,TRBJ1-1,-,-,CSVESTNRPNTEAFF,TGCAGCGTTGAAAGTACGAACAGACCAAACACTGAAGCTTTCTTT
TRBV4-1,TRBJ1-1,TRBD1,-,CASSQGPGQGRNTEVFF,TGCGCCAGCAGCCAAGGTCCGGGACAGGGGAGGAACACTGAAGTTTTCTTT
TRBV10-1,TRBJ2-5,TRBD1,-,CASSEPKSRTGFKLETQYF,TGCGCCAGCAGTGAGCCGAAATCTCGGACAGGGTTTAAGTTAGAGACCCAGTACTTC
TRBV4-1,TRBJ2-3,TRBD2,-,CASSQDRAGNTDTQYF,TGCGCCAGCAGCCAAGATCGAGCGGGGAACACAGATACGCAGTATTTT
TRBV5-1,TRBJ1-5,-,-,CASSPGGSSNQPQHF,TGCGCCAGCAGCCCGGGAGGCAGTAGCAATCAGCCCCAGCATTTT
TRBV5-6,TRBJ1-3,-,-,CASSPVLGGGSTGNTIYF,TGTGCCAGCAGCCCCGTTTTGGGCGGGGGCTCAACCGGAAACACCATATATTTT
TRBV11-2,TRBJ1-3,-,-,CASSLVSFSGNTIYF,TGTGCCAGCAGCTTAGTGTCCTTCTCTGGAAACACCATATATTTT
TRBV6-1,TRBJ1-5,-,-,CASSDKEYQPQHF,TGTGCCAGCAGTGATAAAGAGTATCAGCCCCAGCATTTT
TRBV25-1,TRBJ1-3,-,-,CASSGQGNTIYF,TGTGCCAGCAGTGGACAGGGAAACACCATATATTTT
TRBV5-1,TRBJ2-7,TRBD1,-,CASSLQGAGYEQYF,TGCGCCAGCAGCTTGCAGGGGGCAGGGTACGAGCAGTACTTC
TRBV3-1/TRBV3-2,TRBJ1-2,TRBD1,-,CASSQESPGTGGSGYTF,TGTGCCAGCAGCCAAGAATCCCCGGGGACAGGGGGCTCTGGCTACACCTTC
TRBV9,TRBJ1-4,-,-,CASSVRGTTNEKLFF,TGTGCCAGCAGCGTAAGGGGAACAACTAATGAAAAACTGTTTTTT
TRBV4-3,TRBJ1-6,TRBD1,-,CASSQKTGTNSPLHF,TGCGCCAGCAGCCAGAAGACAGGGACTAATTCACCCCTCCACTTT
TRBV5-5,TRBJ1-1,TRBD1,-,CASSWGQGVSEAFF,TGTGCCAGCAGCTGGGGACAGGGGGTGTCTGAAGCTTTCTTT
TRBV4-2,TRBJ2-3,TRBD1,-,CASSQVGTGGTDTQYF,TGTGCCAGCAGCCAAGTTGGGACAGGGGGCACAGATACGCAGTATTTT
TRBV7-8,TRBJ1-5,-,-,CASSLDLGGNQPQHF,TGTGCCAGCAGCTTAGATCTGGGGGGTAATCAGCCCCAGCATTTT
TRBV6-6,TRBJ1-1,-,-,CASSSASGTEAFF,TGTGCCAGCAGTTCCGCCTCGGGGACTGAAGCTTTCTTT
TRBV12-3/TRBV12-4,TRBJ1-2,-,-,CASSLTNYGYTF,TGTGCCAGCAGCCTAACTAACTATGGCTACACCTTC
TRBV4-1,TRBJ1-3,-,-,CASSQASSSGNTIYF,TGCGCCAGCAGCCAAGCATCCAGCTCTGGAAACACCATATATTTT
TRBV15,TRBJ2-7,TRBD2,-,CATSRASGGYYEQYF,TGTGCCACCAGCAGAGCTAGCGGGGGCTACTACGAGCAGTACTTC
TRBV7-9,TRBJ1-2,TRBD1,-,CASSSRQGAGGYTF,TGTGCCAGCAGCTCCCGACAGGGGGCGGGCGGCTACACCTTC
TRBV6-5,TRBJ1-1,-,-,CASSYPGTPNTEAFF,TGTGCCAGCAGTTACCCCGGGACACCGAACACTGAAGCTTTCTTT
TRBV7-9,TRBJ2-3,-,-,CASSLATGGASTDTQYF,TGTGCCAGCAGCTTAGCGACTGGGGGGGCCAGCACAGATACGCAGTATTTT
TRBV27,TRBJ1-4,TRBD1,-,CASGAGGASNEKLFF,TGTGCCAGCGGCGCAGGGGGCGCGTCTAATGAAAAACTGTTTTTT
TRBV18,TRBJ1-1,-,-,CASSPGTNTEAFF,TGTGCCAGCTCACCAGGGACAAACACTGAAGCTTTCTTT
TRBV7-3,TRBJ2-1,TRBD2,once,CASSTRAAGGHEQFF,TGTGCCAGCAGCACAAGGGCAGCGGGGGGTCACGAGCAGTTCTTC
TRBV12-3/TRBV12-4,TRBJ1-1,-,-,CASNGGRNTEAFF,TGTGCCAGCAATGGAGGGAGGAACACTGAAGCTTTCTTT
TRBV11-1,TRBJ1-3,-,-,CASSLTGTSGNTIYF,TGTGCCAGCAGCTTGACAGGAACCTCTGGAAACACCATATATTTT
TRBV12-5,TRBJ1-4,-,-,CASGISIGVTNEKLFF,TGTGCTAGTGGGATATCTATAGGGGTCACTAATGAAAAACTGTTTTTT
TRBV18,TRBJ1-2,TRBD1,-,CASSPGTGLYGYTF,TGTGCCAGCTCCCCCGGGACAGGGTTATATGGCTACACCTTC
TRBV10-3,TRBJ2-5,-,-,CAISAWAGDQETQYF,TGTGCCATCAGTGCGTGGGCCGGCGACCAAGAGACCCAGTACTTC
TRBV19,TRBJ1-2,-,-,CASSGGLGLNYGYTF,TGTGCCAGTAGCGGCGGGCTGGGACTGAACTATGGCTACACCTTC
TRBV6-2/TRBV6-3,TRBJ1-2,-,-,CASSRLTENYGYTF,TGTGCCAGCAGCCGCCTGACAGAGAACTATGGCTACACCTTC
TRBV5-1,TRBJ2-1,TRBD2,few,CASSLGTSGGEQFF,TGCGCCAGCAGCCTCGGGACTAGCGGGGGGGAGCAGTTCTTC
TRBV6-7,TRBJ1-4,TRBD1,-,CASTRQGREKLFF,TGTGCCAGCACTCGACAGGGGAGGGAAAAACTGTTTTTT
TRBV18,TRBJ1-4,-,-,CASSRGGYEKLFF,TGTGCCAGCTCACGGGGAGGGTACGAAAAACTGTTTTTT
TRBV7-9,TRBJ2-3,TRBD1,-,CASSAAGTGRTDTQYF,TGTGCCAGCAGCGCCGCCGGGACAGGGAGAACAGATACGCAGTATTTT
TRBV20-1,TRBJ1-1,-,once,CSASTGGTEAFF,TGCAGTGCTAGTACGGGGGGCACTGAAGCTTTCTTT
TRBV11-2,TRBJ1-6,-,-,CASSPQGYNSPLHF,TGTGCCAGCAGTCCCCAGGGTTATAATTCACCCCTCCACTTT
TRBV9,TRBJ1-4,TRBD1,-,CASSAGTGINEKLFF,TGTGCCAGCAGCGCCGGGACAGGGATTAATGAAAAACTGTTTTTT